This T cell receptor (beta chain) derives from a study of PD-L1 blockade in urothelial cancer (dated by TCRdb to about 2017). For the wider study: Every patient began therapy in the mid-2010s and was given atezolizumab 1,200 mg intravenously every 3 weeks. An ECOG performance status of 0 or 1 was recorded for the patients, and 0 to 3 prior chemotherapy regimens had been received by the patients. Blood samples gave a median of about 150,000 T cells and 88,000 or so unique TCRs, with a median clonality of around 0.074. An exploratory multi-omic analysis was conducted of the somatic, immune and clinical correlates of response to PD-L1 blockade with atezolizumab in urothelial cancer. In the same patients, pretreatment tumors underwent whole exome sequencing and RNA sequencing in addition to TCR sequencing. Pretreatment blood TCR-seq was available for around 29 patients, at least one posttreatment blood collection was obtained for around 25 patients, and tumor TCR-seq was available for around 25 patients. Blood samples were analyzed at two time points: 3 weeks after treatment start (second dose) and 6 weeks after treatment start. TCR sequencing covered pretreatment tumor samples and matched, serially collected peripheral blood taken before and after atezolizumab treatment. Durable clinical benefit was defined as a progression-free survival longer than 6 months, and TCR features were additionally tested against progression-free survival and overall survival. Twenty-five of 29 patients were identified as males with urothelial cancer of bladder origin, and a prior smoking history was reported by 18 of 29 patients. Eight to ten patients achieved durable clinical benefit and about 22 did not.

Each PCR received spiked-in synthetic TCR analog templates so that absolute template abundance could be estimated from read counts. Using the immunoSEQ assay, TCRbeta CDR3 regions were amplified from genomic DNA with bias-controlled V and J gene primers. Rearranged TCRbeta segments were sequenced at approximately 20X coverage. In the paper's pipeline: Clustering was used to correct sequencing errors, and CDR3s were annotated against IMGT so that V, D and J genes could be assigned. Downstream analyses used only productive TCRbeta rearrangements, leaving out any out-of-frame or stop-codon sequences. Clonality was computed as one minus Shannon entropy normalized by the log of the number of unique productive sequences. Fisher's exact test with Benjamini-Hochberg correction, at a threshold of adjusted p below 0.01, was used to find clones that differed between time points or between blood and tumor. Sourced from immuneACCESS, this table was stored by TCRdb with only in-frame sequences that have V and J called. A share of the clones is absent; for the studies checked, an unresolved V gene accounts for under half, and the remainder has no known explanation. V and J calls and clone size are copied from that table; D and trimming were computed from the DNA. This sample comprises more than 90,000 clones, about nine tenths of them detected only once. Approximately 2% of the sample rests with the top ten.

Interpreted using the paper, the time point label stands for: pretreatment peripheral blood. The cohort comprised approximately 30 patients with locally advanced or metastatic urothelial carcinoma treated at Memorial Sloan Kettering on a trial protocol. Peripheral blood mononuclear cells were collected pretreatment and during treatment, with between 1 and 8 total time points obtained per patient. The Qiagen DNeasy Blood extraction kit was used to purify genomic DNA from total PBMCs and from tumor samples. PBMCs were collected pretreatment and during treatment, and were isolated and stored as previously described. The paper's findings and limits, for the study overall: Patients with durable benefit showed greater expansion of tumor-associated TCR clones in peripheral blood 3 weeks after starting treatment (n = 22, p = 0.022). Improved progression-free and overall survival was associated with having pretreatment peripheral blood TCR clonality below the median. Because the sample size was small (n ≈ 27) and many exploratory analyses were performed, the results are intended to be hypothesis-generating.

From V the trimming removes 4 bases and from J it removes 3 bases, while the gene matches leave 5 bases of the junction unaccounted for. CDR1 and CDR2 (MNHEY, SVGAGI) derive from the germline V gene. The CDR3, from cysteine to phenylalanine, totals 16 residues. Just CDR3 DNA is preserved here, 48 bases in frame from base 1. Regarding this clone: Its cognate antigen has yet to be identified. The input lacks base qualities; no much larger clone sits a single base away.

Recombination joined TRBV6-5 with TRBJ2-1; TRBD2 fits 11 bases in the junction. The receptor was isolated from a man between 60 and 75 years old with urothelial cancer. This specimen was PBMCs, taken around atezolizumab (anti-PD-L1) treatment. At the DNA level, the sequence is TGTGCCAGCAGTTTTAGCGGGGGGGAAGTCTACAATGAGCAGTTCTTC. This yields the protein CASSFSGGEVYNEQFF.